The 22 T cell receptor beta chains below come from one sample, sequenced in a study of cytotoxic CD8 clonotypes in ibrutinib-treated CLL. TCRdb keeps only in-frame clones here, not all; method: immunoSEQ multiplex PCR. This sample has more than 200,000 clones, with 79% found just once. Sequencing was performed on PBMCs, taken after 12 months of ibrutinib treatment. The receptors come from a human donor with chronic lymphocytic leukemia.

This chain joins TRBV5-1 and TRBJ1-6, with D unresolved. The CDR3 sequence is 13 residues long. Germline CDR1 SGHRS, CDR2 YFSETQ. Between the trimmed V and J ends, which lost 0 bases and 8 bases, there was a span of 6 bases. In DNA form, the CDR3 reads TGCGCCAGCAGCTTGGGTTCCGATTCACCCCTCCACTTT. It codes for CASSLGSDSPLHF.

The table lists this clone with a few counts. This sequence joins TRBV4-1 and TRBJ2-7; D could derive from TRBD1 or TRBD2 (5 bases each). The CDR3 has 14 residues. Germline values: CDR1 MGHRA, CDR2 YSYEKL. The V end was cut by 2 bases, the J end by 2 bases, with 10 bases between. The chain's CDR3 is CASSQRDAAYEQYF. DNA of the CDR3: TGCGCCAGCAGCCAACGGGACGCCGCCTACGAGCAGTACTTC.

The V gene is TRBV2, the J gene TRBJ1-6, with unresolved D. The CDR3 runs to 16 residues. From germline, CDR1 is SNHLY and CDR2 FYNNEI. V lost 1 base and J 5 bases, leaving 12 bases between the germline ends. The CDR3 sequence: CASSEGGQWDNSPLHF. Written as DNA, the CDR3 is TGTGCCAGCAGTGAAGGAGGGCAGTGGGATAATTCACCCCTCCACTTT.

The CDR3 loop reads CASSQRSGTDTQYF. The CDR3 DNA is TGTGCCAGCAGCCAGCGCTCCGGGACAGATACGCAGTATTTT. The gene calls are TRBV16 and TRBJ2-3; the D is unclear. V was shortened by 3 bases and J by 3 bases, with 10 bases between the two germline ends. This CDR3 has 14 residues. Per germline, CDR1 KGHSY and CDR2 FQNENV.

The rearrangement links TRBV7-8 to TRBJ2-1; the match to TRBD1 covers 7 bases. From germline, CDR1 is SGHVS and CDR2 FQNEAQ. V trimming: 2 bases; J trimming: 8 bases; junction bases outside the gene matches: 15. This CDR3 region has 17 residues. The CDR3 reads CASSLKGAEMVLDEQFF. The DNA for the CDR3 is TGTGCCAGCAGCTTAAAGGGGGCGGAAATGGTTCTCGATGAGCAGTTCTTC.

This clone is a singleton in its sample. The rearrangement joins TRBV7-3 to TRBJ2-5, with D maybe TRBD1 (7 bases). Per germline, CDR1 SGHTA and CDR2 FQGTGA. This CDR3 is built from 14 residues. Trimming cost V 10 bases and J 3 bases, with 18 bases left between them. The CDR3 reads CATVQGGTEETQYF. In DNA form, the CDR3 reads TGTGCCACCGTCCAAGGAGGGACAGAAGAGACCCAGTACTTC.

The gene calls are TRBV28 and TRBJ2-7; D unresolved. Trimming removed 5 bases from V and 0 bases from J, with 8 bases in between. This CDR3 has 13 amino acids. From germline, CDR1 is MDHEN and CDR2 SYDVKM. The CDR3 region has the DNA TGTGCCAGCAGTAGGGCCAGCTCCTACGAGCAGTACTTC. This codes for CASSRASSYEQYF.

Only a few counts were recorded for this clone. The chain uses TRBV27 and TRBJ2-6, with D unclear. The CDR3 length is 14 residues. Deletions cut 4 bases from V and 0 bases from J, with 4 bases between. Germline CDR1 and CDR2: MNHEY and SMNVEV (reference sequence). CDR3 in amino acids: CASSWYSGANVLTF. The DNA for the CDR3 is TGTGCCAGCAGTTGGTACTCTGGGGCCAACGTCCTGACTTTC.

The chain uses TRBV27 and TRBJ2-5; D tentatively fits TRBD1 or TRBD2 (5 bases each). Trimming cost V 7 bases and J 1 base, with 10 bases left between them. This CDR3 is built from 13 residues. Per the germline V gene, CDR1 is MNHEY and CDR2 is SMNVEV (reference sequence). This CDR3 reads CASKRGTQETQYF. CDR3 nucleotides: TGTGCCAGCAAAAGAGGGACCCAAGAGACCCAGTACTTC.

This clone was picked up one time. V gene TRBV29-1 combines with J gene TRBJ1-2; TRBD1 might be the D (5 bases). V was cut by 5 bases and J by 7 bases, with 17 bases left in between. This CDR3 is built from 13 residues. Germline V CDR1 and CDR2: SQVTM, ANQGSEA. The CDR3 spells CSVLLVGGRGYTF. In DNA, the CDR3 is TGCAGCGTTTTGTTAGTGGGGGGTCGTGGCTACACCTTC. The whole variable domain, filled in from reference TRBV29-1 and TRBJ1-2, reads SAVISQKPSRDICQRGTSLTIQCQVDSQVTMMFWYRQQPGQSLTLIATANQGSEATYESGFVIDKFPISRPNLTFSTLTVSNMSPEDSSIYLCSVLLVGGRGYTFGSGTRLTVV.

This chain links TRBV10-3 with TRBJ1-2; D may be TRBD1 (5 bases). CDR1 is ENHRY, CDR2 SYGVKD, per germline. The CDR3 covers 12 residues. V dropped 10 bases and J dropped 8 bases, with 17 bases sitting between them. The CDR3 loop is CASRTGFEGYTF. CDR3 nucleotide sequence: TGTGCCAGTCGTACAGGTTTTGAAGGCTACACCTTC.

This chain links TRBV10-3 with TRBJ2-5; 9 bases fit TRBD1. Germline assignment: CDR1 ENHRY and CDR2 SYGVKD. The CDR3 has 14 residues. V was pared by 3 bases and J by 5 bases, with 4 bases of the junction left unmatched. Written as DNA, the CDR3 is TGTGCCATCAGTGATAGACAGGGGGGGGAGACCCAGTACTTC. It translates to CAISDRQGGETQYF.

CDR3 sequence: CAWGQKQGVHGYTF. CDR3 coding DNA: TGTGCCTGGGGACAAAAACAGGGGGTCCATGGCTACACCTTC. This rearrangement joins TRBV30 to TRBJ1-2; 8 bases agree with TRBD1. The V gene's germline CDR1 is GTSNPN and CDR2 SVGIG (reference sequence). The CDR3 covers 14 residues. The V and J ends lost 5 bases and 6 bases, in that order; junction bases with no gene match: 11.

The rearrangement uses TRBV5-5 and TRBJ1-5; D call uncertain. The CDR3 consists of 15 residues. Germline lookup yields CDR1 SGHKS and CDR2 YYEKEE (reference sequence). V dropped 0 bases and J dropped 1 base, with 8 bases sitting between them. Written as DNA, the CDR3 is TGTGCCAGCAGCTTGGGTCCGGGGAGCAATCAGCCCCAGCATTTT. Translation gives CASSLGPGSNQPQHF.

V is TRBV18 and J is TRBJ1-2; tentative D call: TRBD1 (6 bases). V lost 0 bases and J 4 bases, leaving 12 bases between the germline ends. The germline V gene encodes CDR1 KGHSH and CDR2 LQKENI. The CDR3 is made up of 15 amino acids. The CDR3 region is CASSPPTGPGYGYTF. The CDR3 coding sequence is TGTGCCAGCTCACCACCGACAGGTCCAGGCTATGGCTACACCTTC.

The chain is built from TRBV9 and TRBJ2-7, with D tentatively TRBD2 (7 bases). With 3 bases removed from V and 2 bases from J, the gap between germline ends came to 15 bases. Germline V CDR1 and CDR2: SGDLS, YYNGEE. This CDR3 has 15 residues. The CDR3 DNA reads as TGTGCCAGCAGCGCTTCGGGGGGCCTGGCCTACGAGCAGTACTTC. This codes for CASSASGGLAYEQYF.

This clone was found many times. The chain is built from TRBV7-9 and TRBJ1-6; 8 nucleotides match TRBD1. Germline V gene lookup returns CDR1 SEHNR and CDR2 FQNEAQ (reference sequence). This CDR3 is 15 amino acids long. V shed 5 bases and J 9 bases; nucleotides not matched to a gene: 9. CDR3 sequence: CASSPTGTGRSPLHF. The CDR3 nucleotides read TGTGCCAGCAGCCCAACCGGGACAGGTCGTTCACCCCTCCACTTT. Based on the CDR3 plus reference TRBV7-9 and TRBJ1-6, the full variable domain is DTGVSQNPRHKITKRGQNVTFRCDPISEHNRLYWYRQTLGQGPEFLTYFQNEAQLEKSRLLSDRFSAERPKGSFSTLEIQRTEQGDSAMYLCASSPTGTGRSPLHFGNGTRLTVT.

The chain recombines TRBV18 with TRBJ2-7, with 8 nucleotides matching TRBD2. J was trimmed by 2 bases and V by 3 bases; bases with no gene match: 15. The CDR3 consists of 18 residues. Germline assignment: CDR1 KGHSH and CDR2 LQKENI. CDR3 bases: TGTGCCAGCTCACCCTCGATGTTCGGCGGGGGGACTCCCTACGAGCAGTACTTC. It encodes CASSPSMFGGGTPYEQYF.

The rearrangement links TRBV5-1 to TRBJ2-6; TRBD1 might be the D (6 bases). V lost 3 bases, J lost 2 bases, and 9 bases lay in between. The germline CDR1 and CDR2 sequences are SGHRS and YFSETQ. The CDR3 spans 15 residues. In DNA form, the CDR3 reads TGCGCCAGCAGCTCCGGACAGCCTGGGGCCAACGTCCTGACTTTC. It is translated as CASSSGQPGANVLTF.

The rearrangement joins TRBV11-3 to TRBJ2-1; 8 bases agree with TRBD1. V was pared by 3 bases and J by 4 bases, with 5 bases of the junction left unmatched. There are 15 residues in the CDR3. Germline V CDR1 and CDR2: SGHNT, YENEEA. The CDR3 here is CASSLEQGAYNEQFF. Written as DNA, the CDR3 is TGTGCCAGCAGCTTGGAGCAGGGGGCTTACAATGAGCAGTTCTTC.

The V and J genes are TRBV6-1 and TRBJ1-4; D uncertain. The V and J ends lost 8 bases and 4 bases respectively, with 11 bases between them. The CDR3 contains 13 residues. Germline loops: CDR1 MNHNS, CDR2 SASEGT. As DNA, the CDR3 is TGTGCCAGCGGCCGGGAGAATAATGAAAAACTGTTTTTT. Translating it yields CASGRENNEKLFF.

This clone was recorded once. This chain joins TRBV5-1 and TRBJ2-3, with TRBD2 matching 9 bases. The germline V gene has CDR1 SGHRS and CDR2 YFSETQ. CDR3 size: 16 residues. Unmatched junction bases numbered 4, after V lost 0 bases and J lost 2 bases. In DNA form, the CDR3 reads TGCGCCAGCAGCTTGGCTCTAGCGGGAACCACAGATACGCAGTATTTT. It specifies CASSLALAGTTDTQYF.